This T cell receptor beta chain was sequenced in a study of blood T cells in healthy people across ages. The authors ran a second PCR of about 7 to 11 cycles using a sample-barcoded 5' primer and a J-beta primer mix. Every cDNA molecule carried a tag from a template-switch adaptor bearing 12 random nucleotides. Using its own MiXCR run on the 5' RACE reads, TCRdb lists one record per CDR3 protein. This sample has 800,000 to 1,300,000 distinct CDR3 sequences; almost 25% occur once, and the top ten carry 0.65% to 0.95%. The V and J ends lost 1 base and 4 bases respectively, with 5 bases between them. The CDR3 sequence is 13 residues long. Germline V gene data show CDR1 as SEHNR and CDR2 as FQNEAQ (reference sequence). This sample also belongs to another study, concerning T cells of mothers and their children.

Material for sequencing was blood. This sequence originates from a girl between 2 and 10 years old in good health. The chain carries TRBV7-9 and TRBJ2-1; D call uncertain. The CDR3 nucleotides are TGTGCCAGCAGCTTAGTCGAATACAATGAGCAGTTCTTC. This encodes CASSLVEYNEQFF.